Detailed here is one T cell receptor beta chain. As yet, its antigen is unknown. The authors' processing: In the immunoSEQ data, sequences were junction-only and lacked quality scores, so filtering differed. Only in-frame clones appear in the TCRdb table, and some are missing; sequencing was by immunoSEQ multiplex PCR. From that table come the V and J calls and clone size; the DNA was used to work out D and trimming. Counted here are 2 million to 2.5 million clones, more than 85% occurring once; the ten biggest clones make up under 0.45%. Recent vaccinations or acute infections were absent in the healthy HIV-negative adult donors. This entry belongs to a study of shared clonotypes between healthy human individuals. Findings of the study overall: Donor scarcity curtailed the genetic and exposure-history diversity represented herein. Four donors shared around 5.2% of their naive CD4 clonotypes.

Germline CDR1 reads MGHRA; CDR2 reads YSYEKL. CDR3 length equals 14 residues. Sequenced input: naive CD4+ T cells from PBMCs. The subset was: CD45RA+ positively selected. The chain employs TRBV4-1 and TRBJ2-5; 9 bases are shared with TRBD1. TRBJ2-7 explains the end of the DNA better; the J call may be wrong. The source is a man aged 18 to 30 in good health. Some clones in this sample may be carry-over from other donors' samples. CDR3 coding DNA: TGCGCCAGCAGCCAGGGGACAGGGCCCTACGAGCAGTACTTC. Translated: CASSQGTGPYEQYF.